These 18 T cell receptor beta chains share one sample of origin, sequenced in a study of blood T cells in healthy people across ages. A sample-barcoded 5' primer and a J-beta primer mix were used in a second PCR of roughly 7 to 11 cycles. Via MiXCR, TCRdb re-called the 5' RACE reads, giving one row per CDR3 protein. The top ten clones hold roughly 22% of a sample with more than 650,000 distinct CDR3 sequences, about 20% of them seen once. Sequencing was performed on blood. These receptors were taken from a man in his 70s in good health.

This clonotype was observed at least ten times. The V gene is TRBV6-5, the J gene TRBJ1-2, with 7 nucleotides matching TRBD1. This CDR3 region has 17 residues. Germline CDR1 MNHEY, CDR2 SVGAGI. The ends lost 2 bases at V and 6 bases at J; junction bases unmatched: 15. CDR3 sequence (DNA): TGTGCCAGCAGTTACGATGTTCGGAGGGGGCGGGTGAATGGCTACACCTTC. It is translated as CASSYDVRRGRVNGYTF.

The sample holds a few counts of this clonotype. This chain uses TRBV7-9 with TRBJ1-2; D gene unclear. This CDR3 is 13 amino acids long. CDR1 SEHNR and CDR2 FQNEAQ come from the germline V gene (reference sequence). The V and J ends lost 5 bases and 4 bases respectively, with 11 bases between them. The CDR3 spells CASSRDGSYGYTF. For the CDR3, the DNA is TGTGCCAGCAGCAGAGACGGCAGCTATGGCTACACCTTC.

This clonotype was picked up a small number of times. This chain uses TRBV29-1 with TRBJ2-3; 14 bases align to TRBD2. The V segment lost 5 bases and the J segment 3 bases; nucleotides outside the gene matches: 13. CDR3 length equals 18 residues. Per germline, CDR1 SQVTM and CDR2 ANQGSEA. CDR3 in amino acids: CSVPSRGLAGDGTDTQYF. The CDR3 region has the DNA TGCAGCGTTCCCTCTAGGGGACTAGCGGGAGATGGTACAGATACGCAGTATTTT.

The chain links TRBV18 to TRBJ1-1; no firm D call. CDR1 and CDR2 from the germline V gene are KGHSH and LQKENI. V lost 5 bases and J lost 1, with 8 bases in between. The CDR3 runs 13 residues. CDR3 region: CASSYGKNTEAFF. CDR3 DNA sequence: TGTGCCAGCTCATACGGCAAGAACACTGAAGCTTTCTTT.

On this clonotype itself: Mismatch with germline at one junction end may stem from a read error. This chain joins TRBV6-2 or TRBV6-3 and TRBJ2-1, with D unresolved. This CDR3 has 13 amino acids. Germline V CDR1 and CDR2: MNHEY, SVGEGT. CDR3 sequence: CACSIGSYNEQFF. CDR3 nucleotide sequence: TGTGCCTGCAGTATTGGGTCATACAATGAGCAGTTCTTC.

A few counts support this clonotype. The chain is built from TRBV5-1 and TRBJ2-5; 13 positions agree with TRBD2. TRBJ2-1 explains the end of the DNA better; the J call may be wrong. This CDR3 region has 15 residues. The germline gives CDR1 SGHRS, CDR2 YFSETQ. The CDR3 DNA is TGCGCCAGCAGCTTTGGGACTAGCGGGGAGGGTGAGCAGTTCTTC. It encodes CASSFGTSGEGEQFF.

A word on this clonotype: An end of the junction does not agree with germline; a read error may underlie this. The rearrangement uses TRBV9 and TRBJ2-3; D gene unclear. CDR1 and CDR2 (germline): SGDLS, YYNGEE. The CDR3 consists of 14 residues. As DNA, the CDR3 is TGCGCCAGCAGCTTCCGACTGAGCACACATACGCAGTATTTT. Translation gives CASSFRLSTHTQYF.

This clonotype was seen a few times. CDR3 in DNA: TGCAGTGCTAGAGATCAACCTAGCACAGATACGCAGTATTTT. This gives the protein CSARDQPSTDTQYF. The J gene is TRBJ2-3, the V gene TRBV20-1, with unresolved D. Germline V CDR1 and CDR2: DFQATT, SNEGSKA (reference sequence). This CDR3 has 14 amino acids. V dropped 0 bases and J dropped 0 bases, with 7 bases sitting between them.

To note about this clonotype: This could be a read error, since a much larger clone is one nucleotide away. The J gene is TRBJ2-1, the V gene TRBV20-1, with D tentatively TRBD1 or TRBD2 (5 bases each). Per germline, CDR1 DFQATT and CDR2 SNEGSKA (reference sequence). CDR3 size: 14 residues. CDR3 region: CTATGTLSYNEQFF. The CDR3 region has the DNA TGCACTGCTACCGGGACCCTCTCCTACAATGAGCAGTTCTTC.

This clonotype was seen a few times. This chain uses TRBV29-1 with TRBJ1-1; D is undetermined. Germline values: CDR1 SQVTM, CDR2 ANQGSEA. The CDR3 totals 12 residues. V was shortened by 4 bases and J by 4 bases, with 10 bases between the two germline ends. This CDR3 is CSVGAGFTEAFF. In nucleotides, the CDR3 is TGCAGCGTTGGAGCCGGGTTCACTGAAGCTTTCTTT.

A few counts support this clonotype. The chain joins TRBV27 to TRBJ2-7; D ambiguous. Trimming left V 6 bases short and J 1 base short, with 7 bases between. Germline V gives CDR1 MNHEY, CDR2 SMNVEV (reference sequence). The CDR3 is 12 residues long. The CDR3 reads CASRRDSYEQYF. The CDR3, as DNA: TGTGCCAGCAGGAGAGATTCCTACGAGCAGTACTTC.

This clonotype was counted a few times. The chain uses TRBV3-1 and TRBJ1-6; possible D gene TRBD1, 5 bases. The CDR3 is 15 amino acids. The ends were cut back, 1 base at V and 6 bases at J, with 10 bases in the middle. CDR1 and CDR2 (germline): LGHDT, YNNKEL (reference sequence). The CDR3 coding sequence is TGTGCCAGCAGCCAAGTCCCTCAGGGTAATTCACCCCTCCACTTT. Its protein product is CASSQVPQGNSPLHF.

J is TRBJ2-7 and V is TRBV7-2, with 8 bases lining up with TRBD1. CDR3 length: 16 residues. V was pared by 5 bases and J by 1 base, with 10 bases of the junction left unmatched. Per the germline V gene, CDR1 is SGHTA and CDR2 is FQGNSA. The DNA for the CDR3 is TGTGCCAGCAGCCGGACAGGGATGCTGACATCCTACGAGCAGTACTTC. This sequence encodes CASSRTGMLTSYEQYF.

This clonotype was seen a handful of times. The V gene is TRBV5-5, the J gene TRBJ2-3; TRBD2 agrees at 8 bases. The germline V gene has CDR1 SGHKS and CDR2 YYEKEE (reference sequence). The length of the CDR3 is 18 residues. V was pared by 3 bases and J by 0 bases, with 12 bases of the junction left unmatched. Written as DNA, the CDR3 is TGTGCCAGCAGCTGGGCGTTAGCGGGGTCCGCTAGCACAGATACGCAGTATTTT. Translating gives CASSWALAGSASTDTQYF.

The chain combines TRBV5-5 with TRBJ1-1, with 11 bases that match TRBD1. The CDR3 extends over 18 amino acids. With V trimmed by 1 base and J by 0 bases, 8 bases remained unmatched. CDR1 is SGHKS and CDR2 is YYEKEE in the germline V gene (reference sequence). The CDR3 protein is CASSLKDRGPLMNTEAFF. The CDR3 DNA reads TGTGCCAGCAGCTTGAAGGACAGGGGGCCCCTTATGAACACTGAAGCTTTCTTT.

This clonotype was picked up many times. The rearrangement links TRBV20-1 to TRBJ1-2, with D hard to call. The CDR3 has 12 residues. CDR1 is DFQATT, CDR2 SNEGSKA, per germline (reference sequence). Trimming removed 6 bases from V and 5 bases from J, with 13 bases in between. CDR3 sequence (DNA): TGCAGTGCCCCGAGAGAGTTTTATGGCTACACCTTC. Protein product: CSAPREFYGYTF.

With regard to this clonotype: Sequence at one end of the junction differs from germline and may be a read error. The rearrangement joins TRBV3-1 to TRBJ1-3; 7 bases are a match to TRBD1. The CDR3 has 15 amino acids. Germline V gene data show CDR1 as LGHDT and CDR2 as YNNKEL (reference sequence). For the CDR3, the DNA is TGTGCCGGCAGCCTCCGGGACAGCTCTGGAAACACCATATATTTT. Protein product: CAGSLRDSSGNTIYF.

This clonotype came up many times. This rearrangement joins TRBV6-5 to TRBJ2-5, with a possible D match to TRBD2 (6 bases). The CDR3 loop spans 14 amino acids. Between the trimmed V and J ends, which lost 0 bases and 5 bases, there was a span of 10 bases. The V gene's germline CDR1 is MNHEY and CDR2 SVGAGI. CDR3: CASSYSGGKETQYF. In DNA, the CDR3 is TGTGCCAGCAGTTACTCGGGGGGAAAGGAGACCCAGTACTTC.